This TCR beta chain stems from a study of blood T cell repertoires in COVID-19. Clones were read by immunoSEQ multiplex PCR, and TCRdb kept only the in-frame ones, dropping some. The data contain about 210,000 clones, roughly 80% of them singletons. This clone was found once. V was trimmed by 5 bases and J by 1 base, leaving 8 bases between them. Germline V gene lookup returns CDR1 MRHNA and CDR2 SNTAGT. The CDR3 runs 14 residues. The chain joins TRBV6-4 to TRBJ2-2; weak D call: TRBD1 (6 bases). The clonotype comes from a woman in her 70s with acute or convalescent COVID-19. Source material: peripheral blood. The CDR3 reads CASSKGQNTGELFF. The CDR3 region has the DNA TGTGCCAGCAGTAAGGGACAGAACACCGGGGAGCTGTTTTTT.